This T cell receptor (beta chain) was sequenced for a study of brain T cells in children with intractable seizures. As regards this clone: Its antigen is still unknown.

The CDR3 covers 19 residues. The germline V gene encodes CDR1 MNHEY and CDR2 SMNVEV (reference sequence). V was shortened by 4 bases and J by 0 bases, with 22 bases between the two germline ends. Sequencing was limited to surgery cases with top T cell transcript signatures in brain tissue. Pre-surgery treatment included at least one anti-epileptic drug. TCRdb's copy holds only in-frame clones and misses some; the assay was immunoSEQ multiplex PCR. Among some 64,000 clones listed, more than 95% were seen once. Findings of the study overall: Clones missing pre-surgery may reflect undersampling of that blood sample.

This chain uses TRBV27 with TRBJ1-5; tentative D call: TRBD1 (5 bases). The origin of this receptor is a boy younger than two with focal cortical dysplasia and intractable seizures. The source was peripheral blood, collected at surgery. The CDR3 region has the DNA TGTGCCAGCAGTTCGTGGCAGGGAGGAGGAAGGCATAGCAATCAGCCCCAGCATTTT. Its translation: CASSSWQGGGRHSNQPQHF.